This T cell receptor (beta chain) comes out of a study of graft-versus-host responses after intestinal transplantation. Study-wide background: Induction using anti-thymocyte globulin, followed by tacrolimus and steroids for two to four years, was given to all recipients.

Method: immunoSEQ multiplex PCR; TCRdb's copy keeps in-frame clones and lacks some. The table records more than 13,000 clones, approximately 36% of them present only once. This clone was seen a few times. Labeling with CFSE marked around 200,000 responder cells, which were plated with around 200,000 irradiated, violet-dye-labeled stimulator cells. The germline V and J ends were trimmed by 2 bases and 1 base, with 6 bases remaining between them. The germline CDR1 and CDR2 sequences are MRHNA and SNTAGT. The CDR3 runs 15 residues. Here the sequenced sample was alloreactive CD8+ T cells from a mixed lymphocyte reaction culture, taken before intestinal transplant. The subset was: CFSE-low proliferating T cells sorted from approximately 6-day pre-transplant mixed lymphocyte reaction (GvH or HvG direction). The V call is TRBV6-4, the J call TRBJ2-6; D not certain. The source is a human patient who received an intestinal transplant. CDR3 in DNA: TGTGCCAGCAGTGACGTCCCTTCTGGGGCCAACGTCCTGACTTTC. This encodes CASSDVPSGANVLTF.